This T cell receptor (beta chain) emerged from a study of T cells in Graves' hyperthyroidism and ophthalmopathy. This clonotype appeared a single time. Its cognate antigen is unknown. Using RNA transcripts as the source, TCR beta CDR3 regions were amplified. The HTBI primer set served for first-round RT-PCR of the TCR CDR3. TCRdb ran MiXCR on the multiplex PCR reads and lists one entry per CDR3 protein. The top ten clones hold around 27% of a sample with about 520,000 distinct CDR3 sequences, less than 25% of them seen once. Study results and limitations: Also found in blood were most expanded thyroid clonotypes above 0.001.

The definition of stable Graves' hyperthyroidism was no ophthalmopathy progression within 18 months. Orbital computed tomography and thyroid ultrasound, together with serum TRAb and thyroxine and clinical symptoms, were used for diagnoses. The clonotype originates from a man younger than 30 with Graves' hyperthyroidism. Sequenced material: blood.

CDR3 loop: CASSLGSNTEQYF. CDR3 sequence (DNA): TGTGCCAGCAGTTTAGGTTCGAACACCGAGCAGTACTTC. The rearrangement uses TRBV28 and TRBJ2-7, with D uncertain. CDR1 and CDR2 from the germline V gene are MDHEN and SYDVKM. This CDR3 has 13 residues. Trimming left V 2 bases short and J 6 bases short, with 11 bases between.